This T cell receptor beta chain came from a study of Tregs in tolerant kidney transplant recipients. This clone occurred a few times. The target antigen is unknown. A single base is all that separates this from a far larger clone, so a read error is likely. Clones were sequenced by immunoSEQ multiplex PCR, and TCRdb holds only the in-frame ones, with some missing. The sample includes approximately 520 clones, 35% to 45% of them seen just once. This clonotype was obtained from a human patient who received a combined kidney and bone marrow transplant. The sequencing used Tregs from blood cultured with allogeneic cells, collected before the transplant.

DNA of the CDR3: TGCGCCAGCAGCGAAGATCTAGCGGGAGCCAATGAGCAGTTCTTC. It codes for CASSEDLAGANEQFF. This sequence joins TRBV4-1 and TRBJ2-1, with 10 bases aligning to TRBD2. CDR3 length equals 15 residues. The germline CDR1 and CDR2 sequences are MGHRA and YSYEKL.